What follows are 16 T cell receptor beta chains derived from one specimen sequenced in a study of OX40 agonist ivuxolimab in advanced cancers. Libraries were prepared by immunoSEQ multiplex PCR; TCRdb keeps only in-frame clonotypes and omits some of them. The data show more than 70,000 clones, with around 80% seen just once and approximately 5.1% held by the top ten. Sequences were derived from CD4+ or CD8+ T cells sorted from blood, sampled in a trial of the OX40 agonist ivuxolimab. These TCRs come from an adult with an advanced solid tumor such as melanoma, head and neck, liver or kidney cancer.

The chain recombines TRBV6-1 with TRBJ2-7; 9 bases line up with TRBD2. CDR1 is MNHNS, CDR2 SASEGT, per germline. V gave up 5 bases and J gave up 5 bases; unmatched junction bases: 10. The CDR3 covers 15 residues. The CDR3 nucleotides read TGTGCCAGCAGTAACCCGGGACTAGCTATCCACGAGCAGTACTTC. This encodes CASSNPGLAIHEQYF.

This chain links TRBV19 with TRBJ2-3; 12 bases fit TRBD1. Germline V gives CDR1 LNHDA, CDR2 SQIVND (reference sequence). The CDR3 spans 18 residues. J was trimmed by 1 base and V by 7 bases; bases with no gene match: 12. CDR3 loop: CASTPGQGALGGTDTQYF. CDR3 sequence (DNA): TGTGCCAGTACCCCGGGACAGGGGGCTTTGGGGGGCACAGATACGCAGTATTTT.

The chain recombines TRBV28 with TRBJ2-1, with 10 bases aligning to TRBD2. Trimming cost V 4 bases and J 3 bases; bases outside gene matches: 6. CDR1 MDHEN and CDR2 SYDVKM come from the germline V gene. The CDR3 contains 16 residues. The CDR3 reads CASSSSSSGSYNEQFF. CDR3 nucleotides: TGTGCCAGCAGTTCCTCCTCTAGCGGGAGCTACAATGAGCAGTTCTTC.

The chain employs TRBV15 and TRBJ1-4; a possible D gene is TRBD1 (5 bases). The CDR3 extends over 16 amino acids. Looked up from germline, CDR1 is LNHNV and CDR2 is YYDKDF (reference sequence). Trimming cost V 0 bases and J 8 bases, with 16 bases left between them. CDR3 nucleotides: TGTGCCACCAGCAGAGATCGCGGGAAGGGGCCCGAAAAACTGTTTTTT. As protein: CATSRDRGKGPEKLFF. Full variable domain (outside the CDR3, taken from reference TRBV15 and TRBJ1-4): DAMVIQNPRYQVTQFGKPVTLSCSQTLNHNVMYWYQQKSSQAPKLLFHYYDKDFNNEADTPDNFQSRRPNTSFCFLDIRSPGLGDTAMYLCATSRDRGKGPEKLFFGSGTQLSVL.

In its sample, this clone was seen a few times. The V gene is TRBV20-1, the J gene TRBJ1-1; D is ambiguous. Trimming left V 5 bases short and J 7 bases short, with 8 bases between. The germline CDR1 and CDR2 sequences are DFQATT and SNEGSKA (reference sequence). The CDR3 has 10 residues. The CDR3 DNA follows: TGCAGTGCTCGTTCGAATGAAGCTTTCTTT. Protein: CSARSNEAFF.

The chain has TRBV5-1 and TRBJ2-1, with D possibly TRBD1 on 6 matching bases. Trimming pared 6 bases from V and 0 bases from J, leaving 13 bases between. Per the germline V gene, CDR1 is SGHRS and CDR2 is YFSETQ. This CDR3 region has 15 residues. CDR3 nucleotides: TGCGCCAGCAAGCCAGGGGACCACTCCTACAATGAGCAGTTCTTC. Translating gives CASKPGDHSYNEQFF.

This sequence joins TRBV10-3 and TRBJ2-7, with 11 positions matching TRBD1. Germline V gene data show CDR1 as ENHRY and CDR2 as SYGVKD. This CDR3 contains 15 residues. The V segment lost 2 bases and the J segment 5 bases; nucleotides outside the gene matches: 5. The CDR3 loop is CAISEGTGGFDEQYF. The CDR3 DNA follows: TGTGCCATCAGTGAGGGGACAGGGGGATTCGACGAGCAGTACTTC.

This chain connects TRBV10-1 to TRBJ1-1; no reliable D call. The CDR3 spans 15 residues. Germline-derived CDR1 and CDR2 are WNHNN and SYGVQD (reference sequence). The ends were cut back, 2 bases at V and 0 bases at J, with 10 bases in the middle. CDR3 in amino acids: CASSEVSLMNTEAFF. The CDR3 region has the DNA TGCGCCAGCAGTGAGGTCAGCTTGATGAACACTGAAGCTTTCTTT.

The chain combines TRBV19 with TRBJ1-5; D possibly corresponds to TRBD1 (5 bases). Trimming pared 6 bases from V and 3 bases from J, leaving 15 bases between. Per germline, CDR1 LNHDA and CDR2 SQIVND (reference sequence). The CDR3 has 15 residues. The CDR3 reads CASSMWQGPNQPQHF. CDR3 coding DNA: TGTGCCAGTAGCATGTGGCAGGGACCCAATCAGCCCCAGCATTTT.

The chain couples TRBV9 to TRBJ2-3; TRBD2 matches at 12 bases. J was trimmed by 3 bases and V by 0 bases; bases with no gene match: 5. Germline lookup yields CDR1 SGDLS and CDR2 YYNGEE. The CDR3 is 17 amino acids. In DNA, the CDR3 is TGTGCCAGCAGCGTAGGCACTAGCGGGGGGCTGACAGATACGCAGTATTTT. It specifies CASSVGTSGGLTDTQYF.

This sequence joins TRBV6-5 and TRBJ1-3; D is ambiguous. CDR1 is MNHEY and CDR2 is SVGAGI in the germline V gene. The V and J ends lost 6 bases and 0 bases respectively, with 12 bases between them. The CDR3 covers 15 residues. Here the CDR3 reads CASSSGPNSGNTIYF. CDR3 nucleotide sequence: TGTGCCAGCAGCTCAGGACCGAACTCTGGAAACACCATATATTTT.

The chain employs TRBV7-9 and TRBJ1-2; D not resolved. CDR3 length: 14 residues. The V end lost 5 bases, the J end lost 4 bases, and 14 bases lay between the germline ends. Germline V gene sequence: CDR1 SEHNR, CDR2 FQNEAQ (reference sequence). The CDR3 DNA is TGTGCCAGCAGCAACGCTCCGGAGGCCTATGGCTACACCTTC. It encodes CASSNAPEAYGYTF.

The V and J genes are TRBV30 and TRBJ2-5; TRBD2 is a possible D gene (5 bases). The CDR3 totals 14 residues. The V end lost 4 bases, the J end lost 12 bases, and 24 bases lay between the germline ends. The germline V gene encodes CDR1 GTSNPN and CDR2 SVGIG (reference sequence). The CDR3 spells CAWNNAALAGFEYF. The CDR3 coding sequence is TGTGCCTGGAATAACGCGGCCCTAGCCGGTTTCGAGTACTTC. The whole variable domain, remainder taken from reference TRBV30 and TRBJ2-5, is SQTIHQWPATLVQPVGSPLSLECTVEGTSNPNLYWYRQAAGRGLQLLFYSVGIGQISSEVPQNLSASRPQDRQFILSSKKLLLSDSGFYLCAWNNAALAGFEYFGPGTRLLVL.

The chain is built from TRBV28 and TRBJ1-2; 12 positions agree with TRBD1. The CDR3 sequence is 15 residues long. V lost 4 bases to trimming and J lost 6 bases; unmatched junction nucleotides: 6. The germline gives CDR1 MDHEN, CDR2 SYDVKM. The DNA for the CDR3 is TGTGCCAGCAGTTCCCACGGGACAGGGGGCGATGGCTACACCTTC. This translates into CASSSHGTGGDGYTF.

CDR3 DNA sequence: TGTGCCAGTAGGAGGACCCACCGGAACTATAATGAAAAACTGTTTTTT. Protein product: CASRRTHRNYNEKLFF. V gene TRBV19 combines with J gene TRBJ1-4; D is ambiguous. V dropped 6 bases and J dropped 4 bases, with 18 bases sitting between them. Germline V lookup: CDR1 LNHDA, CDR2 SQIVND (reference sequence). The CDR3 totals 16 residues.

V and J are TRBV7-9 and TRBJ2-7; 9 bases fit TRBD2. Unmatched junction bases numbered 5, after V lost 1 base and J lost 1 base. The CDR3 length is 16 residues. The germline gives CDR1 SEHNR, CDR2 FQNEAQ (reference sequence). The CDR3 here is CASSLDAGGGSYEQYF. Written as DNA, the CDR3 is TGTGCCAGCAGCTTAGATGCGGGAGGGGGGTCCTACGAGCAGTACTTC.